The next 31 T cell receptor beta chains were all read from a single sample in a study of post-analysis software for immune sequencing data. cDNA libraries of TCR beta carried unique molecular identifiers. TCRdb reprocessed the PCR reads with MiXCR, giving one entry per CDR3 protein. The table records roughly 160,000 distinct CDR3 sequences, roughly 35% of them present only once. Specimen: blood, collected after autologous hematopoietic stem cell transplantation. The receptors originated from a girl under 18 with multiple sclerosis.

J is TRBJ2-6 and V is TRBV9, with D perhaps TRBD1 (6 bases). The CDR3 runs to 15 residues. Trimming took off 5 bases at V and 1 base at J, with 10 bases between the two ends. Looked up from germline, CDR1 is SGDLS and CDR2 is YYNGEE. The CDR3 spells CASRATGSGANVLTF. The CDR3 DNA follows: TGTGCCAGCAGGGCTACAGGGTCTGGGGCCAACGTCCTGACTTTC.

This sequence joins TRBV7-2 and TRBJ2-7; 10 nucleotides match TRBD2. V trimming: 1 base; J trimming: 6 bases; junction bases outside the gene matches: 12. Germline CDR1 is SGHTA and CDR2 is FQGNSA. The CDR3 has 17 residues. Written as DNA, the CDR3 is TGTGCCAGCAGCTTAGATGCTCTAGCGGGAGTTCGGGGCGAGCAGTACTTC. Its protein is CASSLDALAGVRGEQYF.

By proportion, this clonotype is medium-sized. A much larger clone sits a single nucleotide away, making a read error possible. The V call is TRBV29-1, the J call TRBJ1-4; D is unresolved. The CDR3 covers 14 residues. Germline V gene sequence: CDR1 SQVTM, CDR2 ANQGSEA. The CDR3 sequence: CSVGSGGTNEKRFF. Here the CDR3 DNA reads TGCAGCGTTGGGTCCGGCGGAACTAATGAAAAACGGTTTTTT.

The chain is built from TRBV20-1 and TRBJ2-5; 12 bases line up with TRBD2. The J call is uncertain, as TRBJ2-1 better fits the DNA end. Germline V gives CDR1 DFQATT, CDR2 SNEGSKA (reference sequence). There are 13 residues in the CDR3. The CDR3 nucleotides read TGCAGTGCTCTAGCGGGGGGGCAAGAGACCCAGTTCTTC. Amino acids: CSALAGGQETQFF.

The V gene is TRBV27, the J gene TRBJ1-4; D gene unclear. The V gene lost 2 bases and the J gene lost 8 bases, with 9 bases spanning the gap. CDR3 size: 13 residues. Germline values: CDR1 MNHEY, CDR2 SMNVEV (reference sequence). The CDR3: CASSLGPHEKLFF. CDR3 nucleotide sequence: TGTGCCAGCAGTTTAGGTCCGCACGAAAAACTGTTTTTT.

The chain recombines TRBV30 with TRBJ2-1; D call uncertain. Germline V gene data show CDR1 as GTSNPN and CDR2 as SVGIG (reference sequence). This CDR3 comprises 12 residues. Trimming shortened V by 8 bases and J by 0 bases, and 8 bases separated the two germline ends. The DNA for the CDR3 is TGTGCCCTCAAGGGCTCCTACAATGAGCAGTTCTTC. Amino acids: CALKGSYNEQFF.

This clonotype has more than one count but fewer than ten. The V gene is TRBV29-1, the J gene TRBJ2-7; 10 nucleotides align to TRBD1. The length of the CDR3 is 14 residues. With 0 bases clipped from V and 4 bases from J, the junction kept 3 bases outside the gene matches. Germline CDR1 and CDR2: SQVTM and ANQGSEA. This chain's CDR3 is CSVEDSGQGYEQYF. In DNA form, the CDR3 reads TGCAGCGTTGAAGATTCGGGACAGGGGTACGAGCAGTACTTC.

The rearrangement joins TRBV24-1 to TRBJ2-3, with D perhaps given as TRBD1 or TRBD2 (5 bases each). CDR1 and CDR2 (germline): KGHDR, SFDVKD. V was pared by 4 bases and J by 2 bases, with 15 bases between. The CDR3 consists of 16 residues. Written as DNA, the CDR3 is TGTGCCACCAGTGACCGCCGGGACGGGCCCACAGATACGCAGTATTTT. Its translation: CATSDRRDGPTDTQYF.

The genes are TRBV20-1 and TRBJ2-1; TRBD2 aligns across 8 bases. The germline CDR1 and CDR2 sequences are DFQATT and SNEGSKA (reference sequence). V was clipped by 3 bases and J by 2 bases; unmatched bases: 3. The CDR3 sequence is 14 residues long. The CDR3 region has the DNA TGCAGTGCTAGTCGCGGGGGGCCCTACAATGAGCAGTTCTTC. Amino acids: CSASRGGPYNEQFF.

The chain recombines TRBV6-6 with TRBJ1-5, with D unresolved. The germline CDR1 and CDR2 sequences are MNHNY and SVGAGI (reference sequence). The germline V and J ends were trimmed by 8 bases and 3 bases, with 11 bases remaining between them. CDR3 length equals 13 residues. The DNA of the CDR3 is TGTGCCAGCTCCGACACAGACAATCAGCCCCAGCATTTT. Protein: CASSDTDNQPQHF.

Points on this clonotype: Germline and junction disagree at one end, which may indicate a read error. The rearrangement links TRBV20-1 to TRBJ2-7; a weak D match, TRBD2 (6 bases). The CDR3 totals 15 residues. Germline V CDR1 and CDR2: DFQATT, SNEGSKA (reference sequence). CDR3 loop: CSARDRGSGSYEQYF. The CDR3 nucleotides are TGCAGTGCCAGAGATCGTGGTAGCGGCTCCTACGAGCAGTACTTC.

This clonotype turned up a few times. The chain couples TRBV11-2 to TRBJ2-3, with 9 bases lining up with TRBD2. The trim removed 5 bases at V and 8 bases at J, leaving 23 bases unmatched. Per the germline V gene, CDR1 is SGHAT and CDR2 is FQNNGV. The CDR3 consists of 19 residues. The CDR3 loop reads CASSPRQGFAGGGRGTQYF. The CDR3 DNA reads TGTGCCAGCAGCCCCCGACAGGGATTTGCGGGAGGGGGGAGAGGTACGCAGTATTTT.

This clonotype was observed a few times. J is TRBJ2-3 and V is TRBV7-2; D might be TRBD2 (5 bases). The CDR3 has 15 residues. V shed 5 bases and J shed 2 bases, with 14 bases lying between them. Germline CDR1 SGHTA, CDR2 FQGNSA. The chain's CDR3 is CASSPEVRPTDTQYF. Written as DNA, the CDR3 is TGTGCCAGCAGCCCGGAGGTGAGACCCACAGATACGCAGTATTTT.

The sample holds a few counts of this clonotype. V is TRBV30 and J is TRBJ2-1; possibly TRBD1 for D (6 bases). CDR1 is GTSNPN and CDR2 is SVGIG in the germline V gene (reference sequence). The CDR3 consists of 12 residues. V was cut by 1 base and J by 10 bases, with 11 bases left in between. CDR3 nucleotides: TGTGCCTGGAGTGAGGGGCAGGGGGAGCAGTTCTTC. Its protein is CAWSEGQGEQFF.

The chain couples TRBV4-2 to TRBJ2-1; 7 bases fit TRBD2. V gave up 0 bases and J gave up 6 bases; unmatched junction bases: 5. Germline CDR1 is LGHNA and CDR2 is YNFKEQ. The CDR3 has 15 amino acids. The CDR3 loop is CASSQEAGVSNEQFF. CDR3 sequence (DNA): TGTGCCAGCAGCCAAGAGGCGGGAGTCAGCAATGAGCAGTTCTTC.

This clonotype came up a few times. The chain carries TRBV5-8 and TRBJ2-2; D possibly matches TRBD1 or TRBD2 (5 bases each). Germline V gene data show CDR1 as SGHTS and CDR2 as YDEGEE. With 3 bases removed from V and 1 base from J, the gap between germline ends came to 19 bases. The CDR3 has 18 amino acids. CDR3 region: CASSSMTTGTLNTGELFF. The CDR3 DNA follows: TGTGCCAGCAGCTCTATGACCACCGGGACGCTGAACACCGGGGAGCTGTTTTTT.

This clonotype was observed at least ten times. The chain couples TRBV7-6 to TRBJ2-3; weak D call: TRBD2 (5 bases). Trimming shortened V by 1 base and J by 2 bases, and 10 bases separated the two germline ends. There are 15 residues in the CDR3. CDR1 and CDR2 from the germline V gene are SGHVS and FNYEAQ. As DNA, the CDR3 is TGTGCCAGCAGCTTAGAAGGTAGCGTCACAGATACGCAGTATTTT. This translates into CASSLEGSVTDTQYF.

The gene calls are TRBV30 and TRBJ2-3; D is uncertain. The CDR3 is 14 residues long. V dropped 2 bases and J dropped 3 bases, with 12 bases sitting between them. CDR1 is GTSNPN, CDR2 SVGIG, per germline (reference sequence). Written as DNA, the CDR3 is TGTGCCTGGAGTCCAGAAGGAACTACAGATACGCAGTATTTT. Translated: CAWSPEGTTDTQYF.

A few counts support this clonotype. The chain recombines TRBV28 with TRBJ2-5; unclear D gene. The tail of the sequence fits TRBJ2-7 better, so the J call may be wrong. Germline V gene sequence: CDR1 MDHEN, CDR2 SYDVKM. The CDR3 runs 10 residues. CDR3 protein: CASSGHEQYF. The CDR3 region has the DNA TGTGCCAGCAGTGGGCACGAGCAGTACTTC.

This clonotype was seen more than once but under ten times. The J gene is TRBJ1-4, the V gene TRBV20-1; no reliable D call. CDR1 is DFQATT, CDR2 SNEGSKA, per germline (reference sequence). The CDR3 runs to 14 residues. V gave up 0 bases and J gave up 6 bases, with 11 bases separating them. The chain's CDR3 is CSARDPQRDEKLFF. The CDR3, as DNA: TGCAGTGCTAGAGATCCCCAGAGAGATGAAAAACTGTTTTTT.

This clonotype occurred a few times. The V and J genes are TRBV6-5 and TRBJ1-6; D gene unclear. The CDR3 extends over 14 amino acids. Deletions cut 6 bases from V and 10 bases from J, with 16 bases between. Germline V gives CDR1 MNHEY, CDR2 SVGAGI. CDR3 amino acids: CASSSGRVQSPLHF. The CDR3 bases are TGTGCCAGCAGCTCTGGACGGGTCCAATCACCCCTCCACTTT.

The V gene is TRBV19, the J gene TRBJ2-1; 14 bases are a match to TRBD2. V trimming: 5 bases; J trimming: 15 bases; junction bases outside the gene matches: 21. The CDR3 extends over 18 amino acids. Germline V gives CDR1 LNHDA, CDR2 SQIVND (reference sequence). The CDR3 protein is CASSAPRGTSGRENGWFF. CDR3 in DNA: TGTGCCAGTAGTGCCCCACGCGGGACTAGCGGGAGAGAAAACGGGTGGTTCTTC.

V usage is TRBV24-1 and J usage is TRBJ2-7, with D possibly being TRBD2 (6 bases). Germline V gives CDR1 KGHDR, CDR2 SFDVKD. The CDR3 covers 14 residues. V was cut by 6 bases and J by 6 bases, with 17 bases left in between. CDR3 loop: CATSPTGRWGEQYF. The CDR3 nucleotides are TGTGCCACCAGTCCCACCGGGAGATGGGGCGAGCAGTACTTC.

The rearrangement uses TRBV6-6 and TRBJ2-5, with D possibly TRBD2 on 5 matching bases. The CDR3 covers 17 residues. The V and J ends lost 11 bases and 11 bases respectively, with 36 bases between them. Germline lookup yields CDR1 MNHNY and CDR2 SVGAGI (reference sequence). Here the CDR3 reads CAAGPVTPAPSIGEQYF. The CDR3 bases are TGTGCCGCGGGCCCTGTGACGCCTGCTCCGTCGATTGGGGAGCAGTACTTC.

The chain joins TRBV5-1 to TRBJ2-5; the D gene is possibly TRBD1 (6 bases). Germline values: CDR1 SGHRS, CDR2 YFSETQ. The CDR3 is made up of 14 amino acids. The V end lost 4 bases, the J end lost 1 base, and 11 bases lay between the germline ends. In DNA form, the CDR3 reads TGCGCCAGCAGCCTCCTAGGGGGCCAAGAGACCCAGTACTTC. Its protein is CASSLLGGQETQYF.

This clonotype was picked up many times. The gene calls are TRBV29-1 and TRBJ2-7; no clear D gene. The length of the CDR3 is 13 residues. The V gene's germline CDR1 is SQVTM and CDR2 ANQGSEA. V lost 6 bases and J 3 bases, leaving 15 bases between the germline ends. The CDR3 DNA follows: TGCAGCGTCCAGGCTTGGGTAGGCTACGAGCAGTACTTC. The encoded protein is CSVQAWVGYEQYF.

J is TRBJ2-5 and V is TRBV6-6; 7 bases map to TRBD2. The CDR3 is made up of 14 amino acids. From germline, CDR1 is MNHNY and CDR2 SVGAGI (reference sequence). Trimming at V came to 6 bases and at J to 5 bases, leaving 9 bases not matched to a gene. In DNA, the CDR3 is TGTGCCAGCAGGGGCGGACTAGGGTTTGAGACCCAGTACTTC. Translation gives CASRGGLGFETQYF.

A few counts support this clonotype. V gene TRBV10-3 combines with J gene TRBJ2-2; 9 bases map to TRBD2. V shed 6 bases and J 1 base; nucleotides not matched to a gene: 0. The CDR3 length is 14 residues. Germline V lookup: CDR1 ENHRY, CDR2 SYGVKD. The CDR3 spells CAIRAGGNTGELFF. The DNA of the CDR3 is TGTGCCATCAGAGCGGGAGGGAACACCGGGGAGCTGTTTTTT.

This chain connects TRBV7-6 to TRBJ1-1; D possibly corresponds to TRBD1 (5 bases). The germline V gene encodes CDR1 SGHVS and CDR2 FNYEAQ. The length of the CDR3 is 14 residues. V was shortened by 5 bases and J by 2 bases, with 12 bases between the two germline ends. The CDR3 loop is CASSPGLINTEAFF. Here the CDR3 DNA reads TGTGCCAGCAGCCCGGGACTGATCAACACTGAAGCTTTCTTT.

The chain is built from TRBV20-1 and TRBJ2-1; tentatively, D is TRBD2 (5 bases). V was cut by 7 bases and J by 7 bases, with 11 bases left in between. Germline loops: CDR1 DFQATT, CDR2 SNEGSKA (reference sequence). This CDR3 region has 11 residues. DNA of the CDR3: TGCAGTGGGGGAGTAAGGAATGAGCAGTTCTTC. Translated: CSGGVRNEQFF.

This clonotype was observed a handful of times. CDR3 protein: CSVPGEWDPYEQYF. The CDR3 nucleotides are TGCAGTGTCCCGGGGGAGTGGGATCCTTACGAGCAGTACTTC. The chain recombines TRBV20-1 with TRBJ2-7; D possibly corresponds to TRBD2 (6 bases). The CDR3 consists of 14 residues. Germline V gene sequence: CDR1 DFQATT, CDR2 SNEGSKA (reference sequence). V was shortened by 7 bases and J by 4 bases, with 20 bases between the two germline ends.